The subject of this entry is one T cell receptor beta chain. This sample was included in a study of technical replicates of blood from several donors. Germline V gene lookup returns CDR1 MDHEN and CDR2 SYDVKM. This CDR3 comprises 17 residues. J was trimmed by 2 bases and V by 3 bases; bases with no gene match: 10. This table comes from immunoSEQ multiplex PCR, and its TCRdb copy is limited to in-frame clones, with some not included. This table holds around 80,000 clones, approximately 94% found once. The rearrangement joins TRBV28 to TRBJ1-5; 7 positions match TRBD1. The specimen was T cells isolated from PBMCs. The sequence came from a human donor in good health. CDR3 residues: CASSLVTGSIGNQPQHF. CDR3 nucleotide sequence: TGTGCCAGCAGTTTGGTGACAGGGTCCATAGGCAATCAGCCCCAGCATTTT.